In its sample, the clone carrying this T cell receptor (beta chain) was seen a few times. The antigen remains undetermined. The data derive from a study of T cells in localized non-small cell lung cancer. Overall study findings and caveats: Detection in adjacent lung was observed for a median 57 of the top 100 tumor clones. Overall survival was longer when the density of T cells in the blood was higher.

The repertoire was sequenced with immunoSEQ multiplex PCR; TCRdb's copy has only in-frame clones and lacks some. In the table there are 45,000 to 60,000 clones, around 82% of which are singletons. Trimming stripped 10 bases from V and 4 bases from J, with 19 bases between. The germline gives CDR1 LNHDA, CDR2 SQIVND (reference sequence). The CDR3 is made up of 15 amino acids. This rearrangement joins TRBV19 to TRBJ2-2, with a possible D match to TRBD1 (5 bases). This receptor was taken from a woman aged 35-70 years with stage II lung adenocarcinoma. The material was PBMCs, obtained before any cancer treatment. DNA for the CDR3: TGTGCCACTCAGGTGGCAGGGTCGTTCACCGGGGAGCTGTTTTTT. This translates into CATQVAGSFTGELFF.